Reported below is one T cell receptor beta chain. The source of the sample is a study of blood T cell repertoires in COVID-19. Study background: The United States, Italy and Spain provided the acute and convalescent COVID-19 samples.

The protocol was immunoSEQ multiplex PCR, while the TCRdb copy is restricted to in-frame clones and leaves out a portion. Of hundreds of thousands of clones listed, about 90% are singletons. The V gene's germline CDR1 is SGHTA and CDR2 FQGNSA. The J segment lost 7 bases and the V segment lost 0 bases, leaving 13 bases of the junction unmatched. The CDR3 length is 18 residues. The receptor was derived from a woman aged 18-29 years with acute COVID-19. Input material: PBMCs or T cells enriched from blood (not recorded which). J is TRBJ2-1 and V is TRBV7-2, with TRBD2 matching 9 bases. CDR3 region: CASSLAPGGGVGRNEQFF. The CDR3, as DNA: TGTGCCAGCAGCTTAGCCCCGGGCGGGGGGGTAGGAAGGAATGAGCAGTTCTTC.